This TCR beta chain came from a study of long-term antiretroviral therapy in people with HIV. Study-level results: Clones that had undergone expansion before ART dominated the repertoire at all time points. Patients on ART gained diversity, which nonetheless stayed below transplant donor controls. Spans of CDR3 length were tighter for HIV repertoires than for controls.

CDR1 and CDR2 (germline): MDHEN, SYDVKM. The CDR3 has 13 amino acids. Losses at the gene ends were 8 bases for V and 4 bases for J; bases not matched to a gene: 5. Note on this clone: Its antigen is unidentified.

With survey level as its setting, the immunoSEQ assay was v3.0. Assay: immunoSEQ multiplex PCR; the TCRdb copy retains only in-frame clones and omits some. The sample comprises over 25,000 clones, 85% to 95% of which are singletons, and 10% rests with the top ten. The rearrangement links TRBV28 to TRBJ1-2, with 9 bases identical to TRBD1. Sequenced here: unsorted PBMCs, sampled 6.2 years after starting antiretroviral therapy. The sequence was collected from a man between 35 and 55 years old with HIV. CDR3 DNA: TGTGCCAGCTGGGGACAGGGCCTCTATGGCTACACCTTC. As protein: CASWGQGLYGYTF.